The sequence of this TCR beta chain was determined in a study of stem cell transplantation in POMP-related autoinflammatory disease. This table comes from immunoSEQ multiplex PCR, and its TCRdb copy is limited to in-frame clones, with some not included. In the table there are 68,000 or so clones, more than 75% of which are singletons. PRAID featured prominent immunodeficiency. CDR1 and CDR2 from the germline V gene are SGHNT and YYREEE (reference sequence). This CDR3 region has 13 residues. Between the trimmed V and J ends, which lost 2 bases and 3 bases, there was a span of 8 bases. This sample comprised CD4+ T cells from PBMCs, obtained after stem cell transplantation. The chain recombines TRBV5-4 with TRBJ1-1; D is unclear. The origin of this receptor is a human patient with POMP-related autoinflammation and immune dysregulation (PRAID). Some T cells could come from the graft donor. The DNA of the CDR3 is TGTGCCAGCAGCTTAACTGCGGACACTGAAGCTTTCTTT. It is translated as CASSLTADTEAFF.